These T cell receptor beta chains were read from a single sample in a study of vaccination and CD4 T cells after COVID-19. No antigen has been identified for these receptors. TCRdb fed the PCR reads into MiXCR, producing one record per CDR3 protein. The table includes more than 3,000 distinct CDR3 sequences, around 20% detected once. The sequencing input was CD4+ T cells from blood, cultured in vitro. The receptors were gathered from a human donor who had recovered from COVID-19. CDR3s include the opening cysteine and the closing phenylalanine or tryptophan. The order of the fields is V gene, D gene, J gene, clone size, CDR3 protein, CDR3 DNA. D genes are given only for firm matches. Size is stated for part of the rows, as once, few or many counts, or as a class when the clone is expanded.

TRBV6-1	.	TRBJ2-1	few	CASSRDRRNEQFF	TGTGCCAGCAGTCGTGACCGCCGCAATGAGCAGTTCTTC
TRBV24-1	.	TRBJ2-5	.	CATSDPTSTEEETQYF	TGTGCCACCAGTGATCCCACATCTACAGAAGAAGAGACCCAGTACTTC
TRBV18	.	TRBJ2-3	.	CASSPRQADSDTQYF	TGTGCCAGCTCACCGAGGCAGGCCGACTCAGATACGCAGTATTTT
TRBV7-9	.	TRBJ2-3	large	CASSPTAAVTDTQYF	TGTGCCAGCAGCCCAACGGCGGCGGTTACAGATACGCAGTATTTT
TRBV6-1	TRBD1	TRBJ1-1	medium-sized	CASSARGTEAFF	TGTGCCAGCAGTGCCAGGGGGACTGAAGCTTTCTTT
TRBV6-1	.	TRBJ2-5	few	CASTPPGLETQYF	TGTGCCAGCACACCCCCGGGTTTAGAGACCCAGTACTTC
TRBV3-1	.	TRBJ1-3	.	CASSQAVRAGNTIYF	TGTGCCAGCAGCCAAGCTGTCAGGGCTGGAAACACCATATATTTT
TRBV5-4	TRBD2	TRBJ2-5	few	CASSSLSGGAGETQYF	TGTGCCAGCAGCTCTCTTAGCGGGGGCGCAGGGGAGACCCAGTACTTC
TRBV20-1	TRBD2	TRBJ2-1	few	CSARDWASGGMSEQFF	TGCAGTGCTAGAGATTGGGCTAGCGGGGGCATGAGTGAGCAGTTCTTC
TRBV6-1	.	TRBJ1-5	.	CASSKDSLGVSNQPQHF	TGTGCCAGCAGTAAGGACTCGTTGGGGGTGAGCAATCAGCCCCAGCATTTT
TRBV12-3/TRBV12-4	.	TRBJ1-2	few	CASSRLSRALNGYGYTF	TGTGCCAGCAGCCGACTTTCGAGGGCTTTAAATGGATATGGCTACACCTTC
TRBV5-1	TRBD1	TRBJ2-4	.	CASSSSGGGDIQYF	TGCGCCAGCAGCTCTTCAGGGGGTGGGGACATTCAGTACTTC
TRBV20-1	.	TRBJ2-5	large	CSVRVSQETQYF	TGCAGCGTCAGGGTGAGCCAAGAGACCCAGTACTTC
TRBV19	TRBD1	TRBJ2-7	.	CASRRGQGYLLGGNYEQYF	TGTGCCAGTAGGAGAGGACAGGGATACCTCCTGGGGGGAAACTACGAGCAGTACTTC
TRBV30	.	TRBJ1-6	.	CAWSSQGYISASPLHF	TGTGCCTGGAGTTCCCAGGGTTATATCTCGGCTTCACCCCTCCACTTT
TRBV6-1	.	TRBJ1-1	few	CASSGVNTEAFF	TGTGCCAGCTCAGGAGTGAACACTGAAGCTTTCTTT
TRBV30	.	TRBJ1-2	medium-sized	CAWSVAESTYGYTF	TGTGCCTGGAGCGTGGCAGAATCAACCTATGGCTACACCTTC
TRBV5-1	.	TRBJ2-3	.	CASSPLLATDTQYF	TGCGCCAGCAGCCCCCTACTAGCCACAGATACGCAGTATTTT
TRBV11-1	.	TRBJ1-1	few	CASSPTRDGTEAFF	TGTGCCAGCAGCCCTACCAGGGACGGAACTGAAGCTTTCTTT
TRBV2	.	TRBJ1-6	.	CASSEPGRVSPLHF	TGTGCCAGCAGTGAACCGGGAAGGGTTTCACCCCTCCACTTT
TRBV10-3	.	TRBJ2-3	.	CAIYGPTDTQYF	TGTGCCATCTATGGACCCACAGATACGCAGTATTTT
TRBV5-6	.	TRBJ1-6	few	CASSLAEMGSPLHF	TGTGCCAGCAGCTTGGCTGAGATGGGATCACCCCTCCACTTT
TRBV27	.	TRBJ1-5	few	CASSLSTGFDQPQHF	TGTGCCAGCAGTTTAAGCACGGGGTTCGACCAGCCCCAGCATTTT
TRBV10-1	.	TRBJ2-7	.	CASSEGGNSYEQYF	TGCGCCAGCAGTGAGGGCGGTAACTCCTACGAGCAGTACTTC
TRBV2	.	TRBJ1-5	medium-sized	CASSGEAQPQHF	TGTGCCAGCAGTGGCGAGGCGCAGCCCCAGCATTTT